These 17 T cell receptor beta chains share one sample of origin, sequenced in a study of shared clonotypes between healthy human individuals. Produced via immunoSEQ multiplex PCR; TCRdb's table is partial and in-frame only. The data show approximately 2,000,000 clones, with under 95% seen just once and more than 0.35% held by the top ten. The sequencing sample was made of naive CD4+ T cells from PBMCs. Specified subset: CD45RA+ positively selected. The receptors originated from a man younger than 30 in good health. Some clones in this sample may be carry-over from other donors' samples.

The rearrangement links TRBV9 to TRBJ1-5; D gene unclear. The CDR3 is 13 residues long. Germline V lookup: CDR1 SGDLS, CDR2 YYNGEE. Trimming took 2 bases from V and 7 from J, leaving 10 bases between them. CDR3 bases: TGTGCCAGCAGCGTTTCGGGTGCACAGCCCCAGCATTTT. It codes for CASSVSGAQPQHF.

The chain uses TRBV2 and TRBJ2-2, with 9 bases matching TRBD1. The germline V gene encodes CDR1 SNHLY and CDR2 FYNNEI. Unmatched junction bases numbered 9, after V lost 6 bases and J lost 4 bases. CDR3 length: 16 residues. The CDR3 DNA follows: TGTGCCAGCAGGGTGGGACAGGGCATACTCACCGGGGAGCTGTTTTTT. It yields the protein CASRVGQGILTGELFF.

The chain joins TRBV18 to TRBJ2-1; D possibly matches TRBD1 or TRBD2 (6 bases each). Germline V CDR1 and CDR2: KGHSH, LQKENI. Between the trimmed V and J ends, which lost 1 base and 8 bases, there was a span of 24 bases. This CDR3 is 18 amino acids long. For the CDR3, the DNA is TGTGCCAGCTCACCACTTGGAGGGGGAACTAGTGGTGCATATGAGCAGTTCTTC. The encoded protein is CASSPLGGGTSGAYEQFF.

This chain uses TRBV30 with TRBJ2-2; D assignment may be TRBD1 or TRBD2 (5 bases each). The V and J ends lost 1 base and 6 bases respectively, with 9 bases between them. Germline V gene lookup returns CDR1 GTSNPN and CDR2 SVGIG (reference sequence). The CDR3 loop spans 13 amino acids. The CDR3 DNA reads TGTGCCTGGAGTGGGGGGTATGCCGGGGAGCTGTTTTTT. Protein: CAWSGGYAGELFF.

The chain uses TRBV18 and TRBJ2-5; TRBD1 matches at 10 bases. The junction had 8 bases not matched to a gene; V was cut back by 4 bases and J by 3 bases. The CDR3 spans 16 residues. Per germline, CDR1 KGHSH and CDR2 LQKENI. Written as DNA, the CDR3 is TGTGCCAGCTCACGGATCGCCGGGACAGGGGAAGAGACCCAGTACTTC. This gives the protein CASSRIAGTGEETQYF. The complete variable domain, with remaining parts taken from reference TRBV18 and TRBJ2-5, reads NAGVMQNPRHLVRRRGQEARLRCSPMKGHSHVYWYRQLPEEGLKFMVYLQKENIIDESGMPKERFSAEFPKEGPSILRIQQVVRGDSAAYFCASSRIAGTGEETQYFGPGTRLLVL.

The chain uses TRBV2 and TRBJ2-3, with D tentatively TRBD1 (6 bases). CDR3 length: 16 amino acids. Between the trimmed V and J ends, which lost 7 bases and 2 bases, there was a span of 19 bases. Looked up from germline, CDR1 is SNHLY and CDR2 is FYNNEI. This chain's CDR3 is CASTADRTGATDTQYF. CDR3 sequence (DNA): TGTGCCAGCACCGCTGACAGGACCGGTGCCACAGATACGCAGTATTTT.

This chain connects TRBV7-3 to TRBJ2-2; no firm D call. This CDR3 has 14 residues. Germline CDR1 reads SGHTA; CDR2 reads FQGTGA. V lost 5 bases and J 0 bases, leaving 7 bases between the germline ends. The CDR3 spells CASSQRSNTGELFF. The CDR3 DNA sequence: TGTGCCAGCAGCCAGAGATCGAACACCGGGGAGCTGTTTTTT.

As for this clone: The same CDR3 arises from other DNA sequences in this sample as well. V usage is TRBV29-1 and J usage is TRBJ2-3, with TRBD1 matching over 7 bases. Germline V gene sequence: CDR1 SQVTM, CDR2 ANQGSEA. V trimming: 8 bases; J trimming: 1 base; junction bases outside the gene matches: 3. The CDR3 runs to 12 residues. DNA of the CDR3: TGCAGCATAGGACAGGGCACAGATACGCAGTATTTT. Protein sequence: CSIGQGTDTQYF.

The J gene is TRBJ1-1, the V gene TRBV7-8; D call uncertain. V gave up 0 bases and J gave up 2 bases, with 7 bases separating them. The CDR3 sequence is 14 residues long. From germline, CDR1 is SGHVS and CDR2 FQNEAQ. CDR3 in amino acids: CASSLAPINTEAFF. The CDR3, as DNA: TGTGCCAGCAGCTTAGCACCGATCAACACTGAAGCTTTCTTT.

This clone was found a few times. J is TRBJ1-5 and V is TRBV19; no clear D gene. CDR3 length: 15 residues. V dropped 6 bases and J dropped 2 bases, with 14 bases sitting between them. In germline, CDR1 is LNHDA, CDR2 SQIVND (reference sequence). CDR3: CASSPIWGGNQPQHF. The CDR3 nucleotides read TGTGCCAGTAGCCCGATCTGGGGTGGCAATCAGCCCCAGCATTTT.

The chain links TRBV5-3 to TRBJ2-1; D is perhaps TRBD2 (5 bases). TRBV5-3 is classed as an ORF, of uncertain function. The CDR3 sequence is 15 residues long. Trimming stripped 4 bases from V and 4 bases from J, with 15 bases between. The DNA of the CDR3 is TGTGCCAGAAGCCACCCGGGCGGGCGTTACAATGAGCAGTTCTTC. This sequence encodes CARSHPGGRYNEQFF.

This clone occurred a few times. This same CDR3 is encoded by further DNA sequences in the sample. The chain uses TRBV2 and TRBJ1-1, with D tentatively TRBD1 (6 bases). The V end was cut by 1 base, the J end by 8 bases, with 11 bases between. The CDR3 has 13 residues. Germline V CDR1 and CDR2: SNHLY, FYNNEI. As DNA, the CDR3 is TGTGCCAGCAGTGAAGAGGTAGGGACAGAAGCTTTCTTT. Encoded protein: CASSEEVGTEAFF. The whole variable domain, remainder taken from reference TRBV2 and TRBJ1-1, is EPEVTQTPSHQVTQMGQEVILRCVPISNHLYFYWYRQILGQKVEFLVSFYNNEISEKSEIFDDQFSVERPDGSNFTLKIRSTKLEDSAMYFCASSEEVGTEAFFGQGTRLTVV.

The table lists this clone with a count of one. The chain links TRBV28 to TRBJ2-3, with D maybe TRBD1 (5 bases). CDR3 size: 15 residues. Germline CDR1 reads MDHEN; CDR2 reads SYDVKM. V was shortened by 1 base and J by 1 base, with 9 bases between the two germline ends. The CDR3, as DNA: TGTGCCAGCAGTTTATTTCAGGGCCGCACAGATACGCAGTATTTT. Protein sequence: CASSLFQGRTDTQYF.

V and J are TRBV28 and TRBJ1-4; D might be TRBD1 (5 bases). Trimming took off 6 bases at V and 7 bases at J, with 15 bases between the two ends. The germline V gene has CDR1 MDHEN and CDR2 SYDVKM. The CDR3 sequence is 14 residues long. In nucleotides, the CDR3 is TGTGCCAGCAGATCCCGGGGCCCTCCTGAAAAACTGTTTTTT. Translating gives CASRSRGPPEKLFF.

The V gene is TRBV9, the J gene TRBJ2-7; 9 bases are shared with TRBD1. V lost 2 bases, J lost 6 bases, and 6 bases stayed unmatched. From germline, CDR1 is SGDLS and CDR2 YYNGEE. The length of the CDR3 is 14 residues. CDR3 nucleotide sequence: TGTGCCAGCAGCGTTGCGGACAGGGGAAGCGAGCAGTACTTC. It specifies CASSVADRGSEQYF.

The V and J genes are TRBV5-1 and TRBJ2-7; 8 positions agree with TRBD1. V shed 0 bases and J 3 bases; nucleotides not matched to a gene: 5. This CDR3 region has 15 residues. Germline loops: CDR1 SGHRS, CDR2 YFSETQ. The CDR3 reads CASSLGRTGLYEQYF. CDR3 sequence (DNA): TGCGCCAGCAGCTTGGGCCGGACAGGGCTCTACGAGCAGTACTTC.

The chain is built from TRBV29-1 and TRBJ2-3; weak D call: TRBD2 (5 bases). Germline V CDR1 and CDR2: SQVTM, ANQGSEA. Trimming removed 2 bases from V and 5 bases from J, with 11 bases in between. The CDR3 totals 13 residues. This CDR3 is CSVEKRVIDTQYF. The CDR3 bases are TGCAGCGTTGAAAAGAGGGTGATAGATACGCAGTATTTT.